These T cell receptor beta chains were read from a single sample in a study of neurological immune-mediated disorders. MiXCR was run by TCRdb on the 5' RACE reads, yielding one entry per CDR3 protein. The table lists about 66,000 distinct CDR3 sequences, 3.4% of them singletons. Material: PBMCs. The receptor source for this set is a man aged 40-50 years with multiple sclerosis. Both conserved end residues are part of each CDR3. Each record gives: clone size, V gene, J gene, D gene, CDR3 protein, CDR3 DNA. A D gene is named only where the DNA matches it firmly. The size field is filled for only some rows; it gives once, few, many or a size class.

clone_size: many
v_call: TRBV6-5
j_call: TRBJ1-5
d_call: -
cdr3_aa: CASTPKIPLGNQPQHF
cdr3_nt: TGTGCCAGCACTCCTAAAATACCCTTGGGCAATCAGCCCCAGCATTTT

clone_size: many
v_call: TRBV20-1
j_call: TRBJ2-3
d_call: -
cdr3_aa: CSARGPSTDTQYF
cdr3_nt: TGCAGTGCTAGGGGGCCGAGCACAGATACGCAGTATTTT

clone_size: many
v_call: TRBV20-1
j_call: TRBJ1-1
d_call: -
cdr3_aa: CSASPDNTEAFF
cdr3_nt: TGCAGTGCTAGTCCGGATAACACTGAAGCTTTCTTT

clone_size: many
v_call: TRBV6-5
j_call: TRBJ1-2
d_call: -
cdr3_aa: CASSYSGAYGYTF
cdr3_nt: TGTGCCAGCAGTTACTCAGGCGCCTATGGCTACACCTTC

clone_size: many
v_call: TRBV7-6
j_call: TRBJ2-3
d_call: -
cdr3_aa: CASSLLGLSTDTQYF
cdr3_nt: TGTGCCAGCAGCTTACTGGGGCTGAGCACAGATACGCAGTATTTT

clone_size: -
v_call: TRBV7-6
j_call: TRBJ2-1
d_call: TRBD2
cdr3_aa: CASSSRSGGTYNEQFF
cdr3_nt: TGTGCCAGCAGCTCCCGGTCGGGGGGTACCTACAATGAGCAGTTCTTC

clone_size: many
v_call: TRBV7-9
j_call: TRBJ2-1
d_call: TRBD1
cdr3_aa: CASTRVQGAYNEQFF
cdr3_nt: TGTGCCAGCACCCGGGTTCAGGGGGCCTACAATGAGCAGTTCTTC

clone_size: -
v_call: TRBV18
j_call: TRBJ2-7
d_call: TRBD1
cdr3_aa: CASSPPLGQGLSYEQYF
cdr3_nt: TGTGCCAGCTCACCACCCCTAGGACAGGGGCTCTCCTACGAGCAGTACTTC

clone_size: many
v_call: TRBV5-1
j_call: TRBJ1-2
d_call: -
cdr3_aa: CASTEVGSERGGYTF
cdr3_nt: TGCGCCAGCACGGAGGTAGGGTCGGAGAGGGGCGGCTACACCTTC

clone_size: many
v_call: TRBV12-3/TRBV12-4
j_call: TRBJ1-5
d_call: TRBD1
cdr3_aa: CASSGTGNNQPQHF
cdr3_nt: TGTGCCAGCAGCGGGACAGGGAACAATCAGCCCCAGCATTTT

clone_size: many
v_call: TRBV27
j_call: TRBJ2-6
d_call: -
cdr3_aa: CASSSGGAGANVLTF
cdr3_nt: TGTGCCAGCAGTTCGGGGGGCGCCGGGGCCAACGTCCTGACTTTC

clone_size: many
v_call: TRBV5-1
j_call: TRBJ2-7
d_call: TRBD2
cdr3_aa: CASSPTPAGGGNEQYF
cdr3_nt: TGCGCCAGCAGCCCCACCCCGGCGGGAGGGGGAAACGAGCAGTACTTC

clone_size: -
v_call: TRBV3-1
j_call: TRBJ2-1
d_call: -
cdr3_aa: CASSHIYNEQFF
cdr3_nt: TGTGCCAGCAGCCACATATACAATGAGCAGTTCTTC

clone_size: few
v_call: TRBV24-1
j_call: TRBJ1-4
d_call: -
cdr3_aa: CATSDYPGKGGEKLFF
cdr3_nt: TGTGCCACCAGTGATTATCCGGGAAAGGGAGGGGAAAAACTGTTTTTT

clone_size: many
v_call: TRBV12-3/TRBV12-4
j_call: TRBJ2-7
d_call: -
cdr3_aa: CASSYGGRDEQYF
cdr3_nt: TGTGCCAGCAGCTACGGGGGTAGGGACGAGCAGTACTTC

clone_size: many
v_call: TRBV6-1
j_call: TRBJ2-3
d_call: -
cdr3_aa: CASTWTPSRSDTQYF
cdr3_nt: TGTGCCAGCACCTGGACCCCTTCCAGGAGCGATACGCAGTATTTT

clone_size: many
v_call: TRBV20-1
j_call: TRBJ2-7
d_call: TRBD1
cdr3_aa: CSASAPQGTGGVQYF
cdr3_nt: TGCAGTGCTAGTGCCCCCCAGGGGACAGGGGGGGTGCAGTACTTC

clone_size: many
v_call: TRBV7-2
j_call: TRBJ2-7
d_call: -
cdr3_aa: CASSSAGDIGYEQYF
cdr3_nt: TGTGCCAGCAGCTCCGCCGGGGACATAGGCTACGAGCAGTACTTC

clone_size: many
v_call: TRBV7-8
j_call: TRBJ2-1
d_call: -
cdr3_aa: CASSLQGSEQFF
cdr3_nt: TGTGCCAGCAGCTTACAGGGATCTGAGCAGTTCTTC

clone_size: many
v_call: TRBV7-3
j_call: TRBJ2-2
d_call: TRBD1
cdr3_aa: CASRSGQGRTGELFF
cdr3_nt: TGTGCCAGCCGCAGTGGACAGGGTCGGACCGGGGAGCTGTTTTTT

clone_size: many
v_call: TRBV11-2
j_call: TRBJ2-3
d_call: -
cdr3_aa: CASSRGFTDTQYF
cdr3_nt: TGTGCCAGCAGCAGGGGGTTCACAGATACGCAGTATTTT

clone_size: many
v_call: TRBV5-1
j_call: TRBJ1-2
d_call: -
cdr3_aa: CASSFLQNYGYTF
cdr3_nt: TGCGCCAGCAGCTTTTTACAGAACTATGGCTACACCTTC

clone_size: many
v_call: TRBV6-5
j_call: TRBJ1-2
d_call: -
cdr3_aa: CASSSQGPRYGYTF
cdr3_nt: TGTGCCAGCAGTTCCCAGGGGCCTCGGTATGGCTACACCTTC

clone_size: few
v_call: TRBV20-1
j_call: TRBJ2-1
d_call: -
cdr3_aa: CSAREGGSSYNEQFF
cdr3_nt: TGCAGTGCTAGAGAGGGCGGTAGCTCCTACAATGAGCAGTTCTTC

clone_size: many
v_call: TRBV5-1
j_call: TRBJ1-2
d_call: TRBD1
cdr3_aa: CASSPGQVGFYGYTF
cdr3_nt: TGCGCCAGCAGCCCGGGACAGGTGGGATTCTATGGCTACACCTTC

clone_size: many
v_call: TRBV5-1
j_call: TRBJ1-5
d_call: -
cdr3_aa: CASSLTPNNQPQHF
cdr3_nt: TGCGCCAGCAGCTTGACGCCGAACAATCAGCCCCAGCATTTT